One and the same sample provided the 14 T cell receptor beta chains below, sequenced in a study of beta chain features in type 1 diabetes (dated by TCRdb to the late 2010s). Points the paper makes about the study in general: Type 1 diabetes patients showed a moderate but significant shortening of TCRB CDR3 length in all four CD4+ subsets.

Preparation of the library involved the immunoSEQ multiplex PCR assay. All of the isolated RNA was reverse transcribed with the High Capacity cDNA Reverse Transcription Kit, so expressed TCRB transcripts were sequenced. TCRdb retrieved this table from immuneACCESS and kept in-frame rearrangements only. Not all clones are present; in checked studies, unresolved V genes account for under half, and no reason is known for the remainder. This sample holds a few hundred thousand clones; over 9% were observed only once. Of the sample, roughly 0.54% falls within the top ten clones. These receptors are not linked to any known antigen. Source material: central memory CD4+ T cells from blood. Every receptor here comes from a man aged 25 to 40 with type 1 diabetes.

A few counts support this clone. The rearrangement uses TRBV5-4 and TRBJ2-7; possibly TRBD2 for D (6 bases). CDR3 length equals 15 residues. The germline V gene encodes CDR1 SGHNT and CDR2 YYREEE (reference sequence). Trimming stripped 4 bases from V and 6 bases from J, with 20 bases between. CDR3 sequence: CASSQEGGTAVEQYF. The CDR3 nucleotides are TGTGCCAGCAGCCAAGAAGGCGGGACCGCCGTCGAGCAGTACTTC.

The sample holds a few counts of this clone. The genes are TRBV5-5 and TRBJ2-7; TRBD2 is a possible D gene (5 bases). This CDR3 comprises 14 residues. Germline CDR1 reads SGHKS; CDR2 reads YYEKEE (reference sequence). V lost 4 bases and J lost 0, with 11 bases in between. CDR3 sequence (DNA): TGTGCCAGCAGCGCGGACTGGAACTCCTACGAGCAGTACTTC. It is translated as CASSADWNSYEQYF. The full variable domain, with the rest looked up from reference TRBV5-5 and TRBJ2-7, is DAGVTQSPTHLIKTRGQQVTLRCSPISGHKSVSWYQQVLGQGPQFIFQYYEKEERGRGNFPDRFSARQFPNYSSELNVNALLLGDSALYLCASSADWNSYEQYFGPGTRLTVT.

Only a few counts were recorded for this clone. This sample also contains other DNA sequences that code for the same CDR3. The chain has TRBV12-5 and TRBJ1-1; the D gene is possibly TRBD1 (6 bases). In germline, CDR1 is LGHNT, CDR2 FRNRAP. CDR3 size: 14 residues. The germline V and J ends were trimmed by 1 base and 5 bases, with 11 bases remaining between them. The CDR3 DNA follows: TGTGCTAGTGGTTTGGAGGGGGGGAGGACTGAAGCTTTCTTT. Its translation is CASGLEGGRTEAFF.

This chain connects TRBV7-2 to TRBJ2-7; D could derive from TRBD1 or TRBD2 (5 bases each). The germline V gene has CDR1 SGHTA and CDR2 FQGNSA. V lost 3 bases, J lost 5 bases, and 11 bases lay in between. CDR3 length: 13 amino acids. Here the CDR3 reads CASSFRQGDEQYF. CDR3 nucleotide sequence: TGTGCCAGCAGCTTCAGGCAGGGAGACGAGCAGTACTTC.

V usage is TRBV6-1 and J usage is TRBJ2-5; no reliable D call. The closer fit of TRBJ2-7 to the DNA end suggests the J call may be wrong. This CDR3 region has 13 residues. CDR1 MNHNS and CDR2 SASEGT come from the germline V gene. CDR3 DNA: TGTGCCGCGAAAACAGTAAACTCCTACGAGCAGTACTTC. It encodes CAAKTVNSYEQYF.

V is TRBV11-3 and J is TRBJ1-5; no clear D gene. Looked up from germline, CDR1 is SGHNT and CDR2 is YENEEA. The germline V and J ends were trimmed by 8 bases and 2 bases, with 4 bases remaining between them. This CDR3 is 11 amino acids long. CDR3 region: CASGGNQPQHF. In nucleotides, the CDR3 is TGTGCCAGCGGAGGCAATCAGCCCCAGCATTTT.

This clone was picked up a small number of times. This sequence joins TRBV27 and TRBJ1-5; D remains unclear. CDR3 length equals 13 residues. V was clipped by 5 bases and J by 6 bases, with 11 bases between them. In germline, CDR1 is MNHEY, CDR2 SMNVEV (reference sequence). The CDR3 DNA reads as TGTGCCAGCAGTCCGGTAGACCGTCAGCCCCAGCATTTT. This encodes CASSPVDRQPQHF.

This clone was counted a few times. This chain connects TRBV10-3 to TRBJ2-5; no reliable D call. The V end was cut by 10 bases, the J end by 5 bases, with 23 bases between. Germline CDR1 and CDR2: ENHRY and SYGVKD. This CDR3 has 15 residues. The CDR3 sequence is CASTESGSPGETQYF. CDR3 nucleotide sequence: TGTGCCAGCACCGAAAGTGGGTCTCCCGGGGAGACCCAGTACTTC.

The J gene is TRBJ2-1, the V gene TRBV6-5; TRBD2 matches at 7 bases. The CDR3 runs to 12 residues. J was trimmed by 10 bases and V by 6 bases; bases with no gene match: 6. Germline assignment: CDR1 MNHEY and CDR2 SVGAGI. The CDR3 nucleotides are TGTGCCAGCAGCACTCGGGAGGACGAGCAGTTCTTC. The encoded protein is CASSTREDEQFF.

V is TRBV28 and J is TRBJ2-7; no firm D call. Germline V gives CDR1 MDHEN, CDR2 SYDVKM. Trimming removed 2 bases from V and 2 bases from J, with 7 bases in between. The CDR3 sequence is 13 residues long. The CDR3 sequence: CASSLVQAYEQYF. CDR3 DNA: TGTGCCAGCAGTTTAGTTCAGGCCTACGAGCAGTACTTC.

The chain employs TRBV6-4 and TRBJ2-3; D possibly corresponds to TRBD2 (6 bases). The germline V gene encodes CDR1 MRHNA and CDR2 SNTAGT. V dropped 2 bases and J dropped 4 bases, with 10 bases sitting between them. The CDR3 has 14 residues. The CDR3: CASSDGGGADTQYF. The CDR3 nucleotides read TGTGCCAGCAGTGACGGCGGCGGGGCAGATACGCAGTATTTT.

With regard to this clone: Other DNA sequences in this specimen translate into the identical CDR3. This chain joins TRBV5-4 and TRBJ2-1; 9 positions agree with TRBD2. The germline V gene encodes CDR1 SGHNT and CDR2 YYREEE (reference sequence). This CDR3 has 15 amino acids. V lost 0 bases to trimming and J lost 3 bases; unmatched junction nucleotides: 1. The CDR3 region has the DNA TGTGCCAGCAGCTTGGGACTAGCGGACTACAATGAGCAGTTCTTC. Its protein product is CASSLGLADYNEQFF. Variable domain in full (rest from reference TRBV5-4 and TRBJ2-1): ETGVTQSPTHLIKTRGQQVTLRCSSQSGHNTVSWYQQALGQGPQFIFQYYREEENGRGNFPPRFSGLQFPNYSSELNVNALELDDSALYLCASSLGLADYNEQFFGPGTRLTVL.

A few counts support this clone. This rearrangement joins TRBV5-1 to TRBJ2-1, with a tentative D call TRBD2 (5 bases). Germline CDR1 is SGHRS and CDR2 is YFSETQ. V lost 4 bases and J lost 1, with 12 bases in between. This CDR3 region has 15 residues. CDR3 DNA: TGCGCCAGCAGCCCGAGAGCGGATTCCTACAATGAGCAGTTCTTC. It yields the protein CASSPRADSYNEQFF.

This rearrangement joins TRBV28 to TRBJ2-1; 10 nucleotides agree with TRBD2. Germline assignment: CDR1 MDHEN and CDR2 SYDVKM. The CDR3 runs to 14 residues. The V gene end was trimmed by 4 bases and the J gene end by 6 bases; junction bases not matched to a gene: 3. The CDR3 region has the DNA TGTGCCAGCAGTTCTGGACTAGCGGCCAATGAGCAGTTCTTC. Residues: CASSSGLAANEQFF.